These T cell receptor beta chains were read from a single sample in a study of OX40 agonist ivuxolimab in advanced cancers. Profiled with immunoSEQ multiplex PCR; TCRdb holds only in-frame clones, not every one. The profile shows around 67,000 clones, 80% of them singletons. This specimen consisted of CD4+ or CD8+ T cells sorted from blood, obtained in a trial of the OX40 agonist ivuxolimab. These receptor sequences come from an adult with an advanced solid tumor such as melanoma, head and neck, liver or kidney cancer. CDR3s include the opening cysteine and the closing phenylalanine or tryptophan.

j_call	v_call	cdr3_length	cdr3_aa
TRBJ1-5	TRBV2	14	CASERGWGNQPQHF
TRBJ2-7	TRBV5-4	14	CASSVRGAWDEQYF
TRBJ2-2	TRBV5-1	17	CASSWGLGISNTGELFF
TRBJ2-1	TRBV27	14	CASQRGTASGEQFF
TRBJ2-5	TRBV7-3	15	CASSLGGEASQTQYF
TRBJ2-6	TRBV7-8	16	CASSGGGAAGANVLTF
TRBJ2-7	TRBV18	15	CASSPLAGSSYEQYF
TRBJ2-3	TRBV7-3	15	CASSYGATLMDTQYF
TRBJ2-1	TRBV6-1	16	CASSVTLSGRADEQFF
TRBJ1-2	TRBV7-3	16	CASSLGGQGQSYGYTF
TRBJ1-2	TRBV6-5	14	CASSSTWDLYGYTF
TRBJ1-6	TRBV5-1	15	CASSWDRFYNSPLHF
TRBJ1-2	TRBV21-1	8	CATWQDGF
TRBJ2-1	TRBV18	15	CASSPGTGGDNEQFF
TRBJ1-1	TRBV6-5	12	CASGTRDLEAFF
TRBJ2-5	TRBV5-1	15	CASSLMGTSQETQYF
TRBJ2-2	TRBV5-1	16	CASSRVRDSNTGELFF
TRBJ1-1	TRBV2	12	CASIDSYTEAFF
TRBJ1-1	TRBV4-3	15	CASSQDVFTGTEAFF
TRBJ1-4	TRBV7-2	13	CASSASHNEKLFF
TRBJ2-3	TRBV18	15	CASSLGVSGTDTQYF
TRBJ2-3	TRBV5-1	18	CASSLAESGGVVADTQYF
TRBJ1-1	TRBV5-1	16	CASSSGQGTYSTEAFF
TRBJ1-1	TRBV6-1	13	CASSEELFTEAFF
TRBJ2-1	TRBV28	15	CASRQAGTSGNRPFF
TRBJ2-1	TRBV25-1	11	CASSGGNEQFF
TRBJ2-3	TRBV4-1	16	CASSPIGQGVSDTQYF
TRBJ2-7	TRBV20-1	11	CSAQSRTLQNF
TRBJ2-1	TRBV19	16	CASSTSTSSDFNEQFF
TRBJ2-5	TRBV29-1	13	CSVEVAVQETQYF
TRBJ2-1	TRBV2	11	CASTRENEQFF
TRBJ2-2	TRBV4-3	16	CASSQGRADGGGELFF
TRBJ2-1	TRBV14	12	CASSLQGDEQFF
TRBJ1-2	TRBV29-1	11	CSVEQAYGYTF
TRBJ2-3	TRBV7-9	17	CASTPNGASGGTDTQYF
TRBJ2-1	TRBV18	14	CASSPPTGLGEQFF
TRBJ1-4	TRBV18	14	CASSLGTGDAKLFF
TRBJ1-5	TRBV2	14	CASSPYRSNQPQHF
TRBJ1-2	TRBV7-2	14	CASSLRPGYYGYTF
TRBJ1-4	TRBV19	16	CASSSSSDGQVGKLFF
TRBJ2-7	TRBV7-8	14	CASQLGTGNREQYF
TRBJ2-7	TRBV5-6	15	CASSLAAAGGYEQYF
TRBJ1-4	TRBV18	15	CASSQLPDENEKLFF
TRBJ2-3	TRBV6-5	14	CASNMAGMGDTQYF
TRBJ2-5	TRBV27	15	CASRPPAGGKETQYF
TRBJ2-3	TRBV7-2	15	CASSSRLAGSDTQYF
TRBJ1-1	TRBV10-2	13	CASRVGGIGEAFF
TRBJ2-2	TRBV14	17	CASSPRGSVSNTGELFF
TRBJ2-1	TRBV11-3	15	CASSLGTGEGNEQFF
TRBJ1-4	TRBV27	17	CASRPSGTAATNEKLFF
TRBJ1-3	TRBV10-3	17	CAISYPGQSLSGNTIYF
TRBJ1-4	TRBV6-5	15	CASSILWGSGEKLFF
TRBJ2-1	TRBV7-3	14	CASSLALANDEQFF
TRBJ2-7	TRBV7-2	15	CASSLEVGTVYEQYF
TRBJ2-3	TRBV10-3	16	CAISESEAGKLDTQYF
TRBJ2-2	TRBV19	18	CASRPRNAGQGRAGELFF
TRBJ1-2	TRBV5-1	14	CASSIDRNLYGYTF
TRBJ2-7	TRBV11-1	13	CASSLGRTYEQYF